The 16 T cell receptor beta chains below were found in one sample sequenced in a study of radiation and T cells in renal cell carcinoma (dated by TCRdb to the early 2020s). To prepare the library, the immunoSEQ multiplex PCR assay was applied. This is the immuneACCESS table as TCRdb keeps it, with only in-frame sequences that have V and J called. A part of the clones is gone; compared with another copy, unresolved V genes explain less than half, and the rest is unexplained. The sample table holds approximately 150,000 clones, of which roughly 90% were seen once. The ten largest make up over 15% of the sample. The time point label on this specimen signifies: blood 4 weeks post-SBRT, at nephrectomy. In light of the paper, this sample's treatment or condition label describes: 15 Gy SBRT to primary tumor, nephrectomy 4 weeks later. Source: blood, taken from a patient whose treatment included radiotherapy and nephrectomy. The receptor source for this set is a woman in her fifties or sixties with renal cell carcinoma.

The chain has TRBV14 and TRBJ2-5; a weak D match, TRBD1 (5 bases). There are 15 residues in the CDR3. Germline V lookup: CDR1 SGHDN, CDR2 FVKESK. V was shortened by 2 bases and J by 5 bases, with 15 bases between the two germline ends. The CDR3 DNA follows: TGTGCCAGCAGCCAATTTCAGGGCCCTCAGGAGACCCAGTACTTC. As protein: CASSQFQGPQETQYF.

The rearrangement uses TRBV7-9 and TRBJ2-7; 8 bases are shared with TRBD1. The CDR3 has 15 amino acids. Losses at the gene ends were 4 bases for V and 2 bases for J; bases not matched to a gene: 7. Germline values: CDR1 SEHNR, CDR2 FQNEAQ (reference sequence). DNA for the CDR3: TGTGCCAGCAGCTCGTCGGACAGGGTTACCTACGAGCAGTACTTC. This translates into CASSSSDRVTYEQYF.

The rearrangement links TRBV2 to TRBJ1-6; 8 bases match TRBD1. The J segment lost 7 bases and the V segment lost 7 bases, leaving 9 bases of the junction unmatched. The CDR3 runs 15 residues. Germline V gene lookup returns CDR1 SNHLY and CDR2 FYNNEI. The CDR3 DNA reads TGTGCCAGCACCCAGGGGGCTGAACGGAATTCACCCCTCCACTTT. Translated, it gives CASTQGAERNSPLHF.

V usage is TRBV19 and J usage is TRBJ2-2; the D is unclear. The CDR3 is 14 amino acids. Trimming removed 3 bases from V and 3 bases from J, with 8 bases in between. The germline V gene has CDR1 LNHDA and CDR2 SQIVND (reference sequence). CDR3 residues: CASSITWDTGELFF. For the CDR3, the DNA is TGTGCCAGTAGTATTACCTGGGACACCGGGGAGCTGTTTTTT.

V is TRBV18 and J is TRBJ2-5; 7 nucleotides agree with TRBD1. The germline CDR1 and CDR2 sequences are KGHSH and LQKENI. Unmatched junction bases numbered 8, after V lost 4 bases and J lost 3 bases. This CDR3 has 15 amino acids. Here the CDR3 DNA reads TGTGCCAGCTCACTGGCCATAACAGGGGAAGAGACCCAGTACTTC. Translation gives CASSLAITGEETQYF. The variable domain in full, completed from reference TRBV18 and TRBJ2-5, reads NAGVMQNPRHLVRRRGQEARLRCSPMKGHSHVYWYRQLPEEGLKFMVYLQKENIIDESGMPKERFSAEFPKEGPSILRIQQVVRGDSAAYFCASSLAITGEETQYFGPGTRLLVL.

The chain joins TRBV4-3 to TRBJ2-5, with D uncertain. This CDR3 has 16 amino acids. Germline-derived CDR1 and CDR2 are LGHNA and YSLEER. The V and J ends lost 4 bases and 5 bases respectively, with 20 bases between them. This CDR3 reads CASSPGALILDETQYF. CDR3 sequence (DNA): TGCGCCAGCAGCCCCGGCGCACTAATACTTGATGAGACCCAGTACTTC.

The chain couples TRBV7-2 to TRBJ1-1; 7 positions agree with TRBD1. The V gene's germline CDR1 is SGHTA and CDR2 FQGNSA. J was trimmed by 5 bases and V by 5 bases; bases with no gene match: 11. The CDR3 consists of 15 residues. CDR3 DNA: TGTGCCAGCAGCCCGCAGGGGGGTTTAGGGACTGAAGCTTTCTTT. The encoded protein is CASSPQGGLGTEAFF.

The rearrangement uses TRBV7-2 and TRBJ2-7; 8 bases agree with TRBD2. This CDR3 is built from 15 residues. Germline V lookup: CDR1 SGHTA, CDR2 FQGNSA. The J segment lost 4 bases and the V segment lost 0 bases, leaving 5 bases of the junction unmatched. CDR3 DNA: TGTGCCAGCAGCTTAGCCCCCGGGACTAGTTACGAGCAGTACTTC. This gives the protein CASSLAPGTSYEQYF.

In the case of this clone: The same CDR3 arises from other DNA sequences in this sample as well. The chain uses TRBV7-2 and TRBJ1-2; the D gene is possibly TRBD1 (5 bases). Per germline, CDR1 SGHTA and CDR2 FQGNSA. Deletions cut 3 bases from V and 1 base from J, with 12 bases between. CDR3 length equals 15 residues. CDR3 sequence: CASSLGGTDNYGYTF. CDR3 bases: TGTGCCAGCAGCTTGGGCGGGACGGATAACTATGGCTACACCTTC.

The gene calls are TRBV12-5 and TRBJ2-1; D assignment may be TRBD1 or TRBD2 (5 bases each). The germline gives CDR1 LGHNT, CDR2 FRNRAP. V shed 1 base and J shed 4 bases, with 8 bases lying between them. The CDR3 covers 14 residues. The CDR3 spells CASGLGDQYNEQFF. The CDR3 nucleotides read TGTGCTAGTGGTTTGGGGGACCAGTACAATGAGCAGTTCTTC.

The chain recombines TRBV5-4 with TRBJ2-1, with 12 bases matching TRBD2. Looked up from germline, CDR1 is SGHNT and CDR2 is YYREEE (reference sequence). Trimming at V came to 0 bases and at J to 2 bases, leaving 6 bases not matched to a gene. This CDR3 comprises 18 residues. DNA of the CDR3: TGTGCCAGCAGCTTGGGACTAGCGGGAGTCCCCCCCTACAATGAGCAGTTCTTC. Amino acids: CASSLGLAGVPPYNEQFF.

V is TRBV9 and J is TRBJ2-1; 13 nucleotides match TRBD2. Germline trimming cut 0 bases from V and 6 bases from J; bases unmatched to any gene: 9. The CDR3 is 18 residues long. Germline V gene sequence: CDR1 SGDLS, CDR2 YYNGEE. CDR3 sequence: CASSVATYGLAGANEQFF. CDR3 nucleotide sequence: TGTGCCAGCAGCGTAGCTACCTATGGACTAGCGGGAGCCAATGAGCAGTTCTTC.

The rearrangement links TRBV28 to TRBJ1-1; 7 bases are shared with TRBD1. In germline, CDR1 is MDHEN, CDR2 SYDVKM. V gave up 6 bases and J gave up 4 bases; unmatched junction bases: 17. CDR3 length: 17 amino acids. CDR3 sequence reads: CASSNQLGQVRGTEAFF. The CDR3 DNA sequence: TGTGCCAGCAGCAATCAACTAGGACAGGTCCGAGGCACTGAAGCTTTCTTT.

The chain couples TRBV4-3 to TRBJ2-7; D ambiguous. The length of the CDR3 is 14 residues. Trimming left V 4 bases short and J 7 bases short, with 17 bases between. Germline lookup yields CDR1 LGHNA and CDR2 YSLEER. The CDR3 loop is CASSPTSYGSEQYF. CDR3 sequence (DNA): TGCGCCAGCAGCCCCACGTCATACGGGTCTGAGCAGTACTTC.

The chain employs TRBV5-6 and TRBJ1-2; D possibly corresponds to TRBD1 (5 bases). Germline CDR1 reads SGHDT; CDR2 reads YYEEEE. The CDR3 loop spans 14 amino acids. V lost 4 bases and J lost 5, with 15 bases in between. The CDR3 is CASSIGRQTYGYTF. In DNA, the CDR3 is TGTGCCAGCAGCATAGGACGACAGACTTATGGCTACACCTTC.

CDR3 sequence reads: CASSSKGQGVAPLHF. The CDR3 region has the DNA TGTGCCAGCAGTTCTAAAGGACAGGGAGTTGCACCCCTCCACTTT. The chain has TRBV6-4 and TRBJ1-6, with 8 bases lining up with TRBD1. V was pared by 5 bases and J by 11 bases, with 11 bases of the junction left unmatched. Germline lookup yields CDR1 MRHNA and CDR2 SNTAGT. The CDR3 is 15 residues long.